One and the same sample provided the 5 T cell receptor beta chains below, sequenced in a study of beta chain features in type 1 diabetes. No antigen has been assigned to these receptors. Findings and caveats of the study: Moderate yet significant TCRB CDR3 shortening was seen in Type 1 diabetes patients in all four CD4+ subsets.

cDNA synthesis used the whole RNA isolate, giving expressed TCRB sequences. TCRdb's table, derived via immunoSEQ multiplex PCR, lists solely in-frame clones and lacks some. Of nearly 700,000 clones listed, around 15% are singletons. Specimen: naive CD4+ T cells from blood. The receptors stem from a man aged 18 to 29 with type 1 diabetes.

V and J are TRBV27 and TRBJ1-1, with 7 bases that match TRBD1. Looked up from germline, CDR1 is MNHEY and CDR2 is SMNVEV (reference sequence). This CDR3 comprises 13 residues. Trimming cost V 6 bases and J 7 bases; bases outside gene matches: 8. The CDR3, as DNA: TGTGCCAGCAGGCCCGAACAGGGGTTTGAAGCTTTCTTT. It codes for CASRPEQGFEAFF.

The chain employs TRBV7-9 and TRBJ1-4; the D is unclear. CDR1 is SEHNR, CDR2 FQNEAQ, per germline (reference sequence). The CDR3 length is 13 residues. V shed 5 bases and J shed 7 bases, with 11 bases lying between them. The CDR3 sequence: CASSPRSSEKLFF. As DNA, the CDR3 is TGTGCCAGCAGCCCCAGGTCGAGTGAAAAACTGTTTTTT.

The chain joins TRBV7-2 to TRBJ1-2; no clear D gene. Looked up from germline, CDR1 is SGHTA and CDR2 is FQGNSA. The CDR3 totals 12 residues. The V end lost 2 bases, the J end lost 8 bases, and 9 bases lay between the germline ends. CDR3 residues: CASSLSTPGYTF. In DNA form, the CDR3 reads TGTGCCAGCAGCTTATCCACCCCCGGCTACACCTTC.

CDR3 nucleotide sequence: TGTGCCAGCAGCCGAAAACAGGGGGCCGAGGCAGATACGCAGTATTTT. Its protein is CASSRKQGAEADTQYF. The chain couples TRBV7-9 to TRBJ2-3, with 9 bases identical to TRBD1. Trimming cost V 5 bases and J 4 bases; bases outside gene matches: 10. The V gene's germline CDR1 is SEHNR and CDR2 FQNEAQ (reference sequence). The CDR3 is 16 amino acids.

The V call is TRBV5-1, the J call TRBJ2-5; D is ambiguous. Trimming took off 0 bases at V and 5 bases at J, with 14 bases between the two ends. The CDR3 length is 15 residues. Germline loops: CDR1 SGHRS, CDR2 YFSETQ. In DNA form, the CDR3 reads TGCGCCAGCAGCTTGGAGGGCCCACCTAGGGAGACCCAGTACTTC. Protein product: CASSLEGPPRETQYF.